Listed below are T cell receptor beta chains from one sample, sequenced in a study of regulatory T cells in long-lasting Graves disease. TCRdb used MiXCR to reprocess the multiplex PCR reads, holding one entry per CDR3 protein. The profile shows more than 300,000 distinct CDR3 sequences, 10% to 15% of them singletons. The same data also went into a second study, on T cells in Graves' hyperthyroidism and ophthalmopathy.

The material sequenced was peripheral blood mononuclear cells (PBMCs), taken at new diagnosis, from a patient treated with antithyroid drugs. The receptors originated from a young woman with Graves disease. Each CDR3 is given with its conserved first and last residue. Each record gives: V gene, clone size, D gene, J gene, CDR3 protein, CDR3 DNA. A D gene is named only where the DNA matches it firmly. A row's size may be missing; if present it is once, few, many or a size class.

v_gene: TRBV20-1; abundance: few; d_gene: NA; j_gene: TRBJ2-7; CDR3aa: CSATTGATLEGGPYEQYF; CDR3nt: TGCAGTGCTACCACAGGGGCCACCCTGGAGGGAGGGCCTTACGAGCAGTACTTC
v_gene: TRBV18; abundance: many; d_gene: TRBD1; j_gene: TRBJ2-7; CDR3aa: CASSPGQGGLYEQYF; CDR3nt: TGTGCCAGCTCACCGGGACAGGGGGGGCTCTACGAGCAGTACTTC
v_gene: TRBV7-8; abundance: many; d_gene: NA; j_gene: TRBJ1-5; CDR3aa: CASSLEYPSNQPQHF; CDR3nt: TGTGCCAGCAGCTTAGAATATCCTAGCAATCAGCCCCAGCATTTT
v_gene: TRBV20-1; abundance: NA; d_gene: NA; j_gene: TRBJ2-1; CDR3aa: CSADSELTYNEQFF; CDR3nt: TGCAGCGCAGACTCCGAACTTACCTACAATGAGCAGTTCTTC
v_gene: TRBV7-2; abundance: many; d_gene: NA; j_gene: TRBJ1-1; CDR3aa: CASSLGRTNTEAFF; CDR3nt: TGTGCCAGCAGCTTAGGGCGAACGAACACTGAAGCTTTCTTT
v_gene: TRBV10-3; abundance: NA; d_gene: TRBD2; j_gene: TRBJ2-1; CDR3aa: CAIGFKAGTSRNNEQFF; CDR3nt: TGTGCCATCGGGTTCAAAGCCGGGACTAGCAGAAACAATGAGCAGTTCTTC
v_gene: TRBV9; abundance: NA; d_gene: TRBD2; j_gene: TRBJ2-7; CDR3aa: CASSLLSGINYEQYF; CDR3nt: TGTGCCAGCAGCCTCCTTAGCGGGATAAACTACGAGCAGTACTTC
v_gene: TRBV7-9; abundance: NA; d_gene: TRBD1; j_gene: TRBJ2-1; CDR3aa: CASTPPQGGSHEQFF; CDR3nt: TGTGCCAGCACTCCTCCACAGGGGGGTTCTCATGAGCAGTTCTTC
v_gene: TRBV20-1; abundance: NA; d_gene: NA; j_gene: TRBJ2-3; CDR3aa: CSASSLLGRGLTDTQYF; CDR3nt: TGCAGTGCTAGTTCTTTGCTCGGGCGTGGTCTCACAGATACGCAGTATTTT
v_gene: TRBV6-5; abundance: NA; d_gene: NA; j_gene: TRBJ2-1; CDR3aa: CASSYSSGYNEQFF; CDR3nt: TGTGCCAGCAGTTACTCGAGCGGTTACAATGAGCAGTTCTTC
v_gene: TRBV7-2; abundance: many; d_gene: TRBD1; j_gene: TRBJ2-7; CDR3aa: CASSVVTGTGGSYEQYF; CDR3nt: TGTGCCAGCAGCGTGGTGACCGGGACAGGGGGCTCCTACGAGCAGTACTTC
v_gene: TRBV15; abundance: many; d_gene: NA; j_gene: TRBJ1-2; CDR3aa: CATSRDHVGFSTF; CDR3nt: TGTGCCACCAGCAGAGATCATGTGGGCTTTAGTACCTTC
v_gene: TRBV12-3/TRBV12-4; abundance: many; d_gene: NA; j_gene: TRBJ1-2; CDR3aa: CASSLAFPTKGYGYTF; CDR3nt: TGTGCCAGCAGTTTAGCGTTCCCGACAAAAGGCTATGGCTACACCTTC
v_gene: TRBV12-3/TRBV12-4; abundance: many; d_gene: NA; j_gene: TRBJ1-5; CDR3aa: CASSFMRKNQPQHF; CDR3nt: TGTGCCAGCAGTTTTATGAGGAAGAATCAGCCCCAGCATTTT
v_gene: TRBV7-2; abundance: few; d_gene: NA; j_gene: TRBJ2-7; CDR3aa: CASSLAVLSYEQYF; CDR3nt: TGTGCCAGCAGCTTAGCAGTACTGTCCTACGAGCAGTACTTC
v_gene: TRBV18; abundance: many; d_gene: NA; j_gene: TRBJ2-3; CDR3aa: CASSPWQTTDTQYF; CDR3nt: TGTGCCAGCTCACCTTGGCAGACCACAGATACGCAGTATTTT
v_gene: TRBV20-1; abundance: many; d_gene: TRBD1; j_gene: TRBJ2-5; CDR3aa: CSAREPTGETQYF; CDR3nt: TGCAGTGCTAGGGAGCCGACAGGGGAGACCCAGTACTTC
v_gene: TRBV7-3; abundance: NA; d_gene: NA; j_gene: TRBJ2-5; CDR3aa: CASSPSYQETQYF; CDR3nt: TGTGCCAGCAGCCCCTCGTACCAAGAGACCCAGTACTTC
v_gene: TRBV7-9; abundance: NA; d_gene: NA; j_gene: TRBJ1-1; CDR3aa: CATTAGGTEAFF; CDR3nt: TGTGCCACAACGGCTGGGGGCACTGAAGCTTTCTTT
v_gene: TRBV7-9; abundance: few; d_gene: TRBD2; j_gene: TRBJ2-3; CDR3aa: CASSSLAGGPANTQYF; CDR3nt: TGTGCCAGCAGCTCATTAGCGGGGGGGCCTGCAAATACGCAGTATTTT
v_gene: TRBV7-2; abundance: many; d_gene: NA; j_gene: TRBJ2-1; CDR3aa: CASSLGFGQFF; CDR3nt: TGTGCCAGCAGCTTGGGGTTCGGGCAGTTCTTC
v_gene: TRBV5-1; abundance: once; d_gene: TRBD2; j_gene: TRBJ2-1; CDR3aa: CASSLGLAPDEQFF; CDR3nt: TGCGCCAGCAGCTTGGGACTAGCGCCCGATGAGCAGTTCTTC
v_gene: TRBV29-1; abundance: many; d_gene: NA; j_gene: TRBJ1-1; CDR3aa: CSSGRSNTEAFF; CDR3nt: TGCAGCTCGGGACGGTCGAACACTGAAGCTTTCTTT
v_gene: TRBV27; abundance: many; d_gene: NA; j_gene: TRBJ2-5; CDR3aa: CASSFEVGWTQYF; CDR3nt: TGTGCCAGCAGTTTCGAGGTCGGATGGACCCAGTACTTC
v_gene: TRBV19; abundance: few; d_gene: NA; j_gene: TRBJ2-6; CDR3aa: CASSLTGPGANVLTF; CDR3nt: TGTGCCAGTAGCTTGACAGGTCCTGGGGCCAACGTCCTGACTTTC
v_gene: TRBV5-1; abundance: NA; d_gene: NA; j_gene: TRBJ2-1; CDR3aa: CASSLRGSYNGQFF; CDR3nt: TGCGCCAGCAGCTTGAGGGGGTCCTACAATGGGCAGTTCTTC
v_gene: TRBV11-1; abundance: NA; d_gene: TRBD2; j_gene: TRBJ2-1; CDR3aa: CASSRLGRNSWGGNEQFF; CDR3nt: TGTGCCAGCAGCCGACTGGGACGGAATAGCTGGGGGGGGAATGAGCAGTTCTTC
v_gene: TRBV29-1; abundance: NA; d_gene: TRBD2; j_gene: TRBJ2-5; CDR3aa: CSVEDGTSGGYQETQYF; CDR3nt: TGCAGCGTTGAAGATGGGACTAGCGGGGGGTACCAAGAGACCCAGTACTTC
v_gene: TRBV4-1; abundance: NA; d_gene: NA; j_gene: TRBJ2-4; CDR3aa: CASSHTRLAKNIQYF; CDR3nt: TGCGCCAGCAGCCACACTAGGTTAGCCAAAAACATTCAGTACTTC